These T cell receptor beta chains were read from a single sample in a study of T cells in Graves' hyperthyroidism and ophthalmopathy. TCRdb re-analysed the multiplex PCR reads in MiXCR, keeping a single row per CDR3 protein. The table has approximately 700,000 distinct CDR3 sequences, 45% seen once. The sequencing sample was made of peripheral blood or thyroid tissue (not recorded which). Every receptor here comes from an adult man with Graves' disease, either hyperthyroidism or ophthalmopathy (not recorded which). Each CDR3 is given with its conserved first and last residue. D genes are given only for firm matches. The size entry is marked missing in some rows and otherwise reads once, few, many or a size class.

DNA | CDR3 | V | D | size | J
TGTGCCAGCTCGCCCGAGACAGGGTTTGTTTCACCCCTCCACTTT | CASSPETGFVSPLHF | TRBV9 | TRBD1 | . | TRBJ1-6
TGTGCCAGCAGATTGGACAGGGTGAACACTGAAGCTTTCTTT | CASRLDRVNTEAFF | TRBV6-5 | TRBD1 | many | TRBJ1-1
TGTGCCACCAGGGAAGCAGGCCTCACCGGGGAGCTGTTTTTT | CATREAGLTGELFF | TRBV6-1 | . | . | TRBJ2-2
TGTGCCAGCAGCCAAGGACACGGTGGGAACTATGGCTACACCTTC | CASSQGHGGNYGYTF | TRBV9 | . | . | TRBJ1-2
TGTGCCAGCAGCGTAGCGCGCGTTGGGGCTGGAGGCTACACCTTC | CASSVARVGAGGYTF | TRBV9 | . | many | TRBJ1-2
TGCAGTGCTCGAACCGGGACAGGGGCCCGCTATGGCTACACCTTC | CSARTGTGARYGYTF | TRBV20-1 | TRBD1 | . | TRBJ1-2
TGCAGCGTTGTAAGGCAGGGAGGAGAGACCCAGTACTTC | CSVVRQGGETQYF | TRBV29-1 | . | many | TRBJ2-5
TGTGCCAGCAGTCCAGAGATGAACACTGAAGCTTTCTTT | CASSPEMNTEAFF | TRBV2 | . | . | TRBJ1-1
TGTGCCATCAGAGACGGGACAGATGAAAAACTGTTTTTT | CAIRDGTDEKLFF | TRBV10-3 | TRBD1 | many | TRBJ1-4
TGTGCCAGCAGCAACGGACAGGGTTTATTTGAAAAACTGTTTTTT | CASSNGQGLFEKLFF | TRBV7-2 | TRBD1 | . | TRBJ1-4
TGTGCCAGCAGCCCCTCCAGAACCGGGGAGCTGTTTTTT | CASSPSRTGELFF | TRBV9 | . | . | TRBJ2-2
TGTGCCAGTAGTATAGGGGACAGAGCACCGAACAATCAGCCCCAGCATTTT | CASSIGDRAPNNQPQHF | TRBV19 | TRBD1 | . | TRBJ1-5
TGTGCCAGTATCGAGCCTGGGGCCCCGAACACTGAAGCTTTCTTT | CASIEPGAPNTEAFF | TRBV19 | . | . | TRBJ1-1
TGTGCCAGCAGTGAGGAGGCGACATCCCCTCACGGCTACACCTTC | CASSEEATSPHGYTF | TRBV25-1 | . | . | TRBJ1-2
TGTGCCAGCAGCCACCTCGGGACAGGGGAGAGAACTGAAGCTTTCTTT | CASSHLGTGERTEAFF | TRBV7-9 | TRBD1 | . | TRBJ1-1
TGTGCCGGAAAGGACAGTCCCAATTCACCCCTCCACTTT | CAGKDSPNSPLHF | TRBV6-5 | . | . | TRBJ1-6
TGCAGTGCTCCCCAAGGAGGAATGAACACTGAAGCTTTCTTT | CSAPQGGMNTEAFF | TRBV20-1 | . | few | TRBJ1-1
TGTGCCAGTAGCCAACGTAGGGACAGCTCCTACGAGCAGTACTTC | CASSQRRDSSYEQYF | TRBV19 | TRBD1 | . | TRBJ2-7
TGTGCCAGCACCTTCCTGCTCCGGAGGGGTAACTATGGCTACACCTTC | CASTFLLRRGNYGYTF | TRBV28 | . | . | TRBJ1-2
TGCAGCGTTGAGGGGGGCAAGCCTGGCTACACCTTC | CSVEGGKPGYTF | TRBV29-1 | . | many | TRBJ1-2
TGTGCCATCAGTGCACAGGGTCAGCCCCAGCATTTT | CAISAQGQPQHF | TRBV10-3 | . | many | TRBJ1-5
TGTGCCAGCAGCTTCCGGTCGAAAGGGGTAGCTTTCTTT | CASSFRSKGVAFF | TRBV7-9 | . | . | TRBJ1-1
TGTGCCACCAGTGCGCGACAGGGAGACAATCAGCCCCAGCATTTT | CATSARQGDNQPQHF | TRBV24-1 | TRBD1 | many | TRBJ1-5
TGTGCCAGCAGGGTGACAGGGAGAGACGAGCAGTACTTC | CASRVTGRDEQYF | TRBV25-1 | TRBD1 | . | TRBJ2-7
TGTGCCAGCAGCCCCTTAAGGGCGGGAGTCGGAGAGACCAAGTACTTC | CASSPLRAGVGETKYF | TRBV7-9 | TRBD2 | . | TRBJ2-5
TGCAGTGCTAGATCTCCCCGGGACAGCAAGGAGACCCAGTACTTC | CSARSPRDSKETQYF | TRBV20-1 | TRBD1 | . | TRBJ2-5
TGTGCCAGCACGGAATCACTGTTGAACACTGAAGCTTTCTTT | CASTESLLNTEAFF | TRBV6-5 | . | . | TRBJ1-1
TGCAGTGCTAGAGATTCCGAAAGCTTGGAGACCCAGTACTTC | CSARDSESLETQYF | TRBV20-1 | . | . | TRBJ2-5
TGCAGCTTGACGGGATCCTATGGCTACACCTTC | CSLTGSYGYTF | TRBV29-1 | . | . | TRBJ1-2
TGTGCCAGTAGTACCGACAGGGATTCACCCCTCCACTTT | CASSTDRDSPLHF | TRBV19 | TRBD1 | . | TRBJ1-6
TGTGCCACCAGCTCCCAGACACCCTCCTACGAGCAGTACTTC | CATSSQTPSYEQYF | TRBV15 | . | many | TRBJ2-7
TGTGCCAGTAGCCGTGAAACCGGCCCTGAAGCTTTCTTT | CASSRETGPEAFF | TRBV19 | . | few | TRBJ1-1
TGTGCCAGCAGCGTTGATGCGGGGACAGGGTCCTATGGCTACACCTTC | CASSVDAGTGSYGYTF | TRBV11-1 | TRBD1 | once | TRBJ1-2
TGTGCCAGCACCTTCGACAGGGGGCACGATGGCTACACCTTC | CASTFDRGHDGYTF | TRBV12-3/TRBV12-4 | TRBD1 | . | TRBJ1-2
TGTGCCAGCAGCTTTACCGGGACAGCAACTAATGAAAAACTGTTTTTT | CASSFTGTATNEKLFF | TRBV7-9 | TRBD1 | once | TRBJ1-4
TGTGCCACCAGTGACGCGGCCGGGACAGGGTATGAAAAACTGTTTTTT | CATSDAAGTGYEKLFF | TRBV24-1 | TRBD1 | . | TRBJ1-4
TGTGCCAGCAGCGGGGAGGTCAGCCCCGAGAAGTTCTTC | CASSGEVSPEKFF | TRBV7-9 | . | . | TRBJ2-1
TGTGCCAGCAGTGTTTACAATGAGCAGTTCTTC | CASSVYNEQFF | TRBV7-1 | . | . | TRBJ2-1
TGTGCCAGCAGTGCTCAGTGGAACACTGGGGCCAACGTCCTGACTTTC | CASSAQWNTGANVLTF | TRBV25-1 | . | . | TRBJ2-6
TGTGCCAGCAAAGGACAGGATGCAACTAATGAAAAACTGTTTTTT | CASKGQDATNEKLFF | TRBV10-3 | TRBD1 | . | TRBJ1-4
TGTGCCAGCAGCGCGGAGCTAGCGGCGGCCGGGGAGCTGTTTTTT | CASSAELAAAGELFF | TRBV7-2 | TRBD2 | . | TRBJ2-2
TGCGCCAGCAGCCCCAGACAGGGTGGAGAGCAGTACTTC | CASSPRQGGEQYF | TRBV5-1 | TRBD1 | few | TRBJ2-7
TGTGCCATCAGTGAGCCGTCAGGGTGGGGAACTGAAGCTTTCTTT | CAISEPSGWGTEAFF | TRBV10-3 | . | many | TRBJ1-1
TGTGCCAGCTCACCTTTCTCCCCCCAGAACACTGAAGCTTTCTTT | CASSPFSPQNTEAFF | TRBV7-9 | . | . | TRBJ1-1